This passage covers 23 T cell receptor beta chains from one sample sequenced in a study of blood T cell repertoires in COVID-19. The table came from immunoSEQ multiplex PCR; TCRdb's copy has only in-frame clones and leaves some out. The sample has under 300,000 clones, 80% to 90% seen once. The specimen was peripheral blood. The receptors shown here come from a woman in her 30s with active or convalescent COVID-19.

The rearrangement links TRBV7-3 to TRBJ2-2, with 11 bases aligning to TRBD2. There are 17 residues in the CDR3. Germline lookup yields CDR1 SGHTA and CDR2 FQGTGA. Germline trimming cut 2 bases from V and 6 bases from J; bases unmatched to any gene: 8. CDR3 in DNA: TGTGCCAGCAGCTTATTAGCGGGGGGGTCCCCACCCGGGGAGCTGTTTTTT. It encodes CASSLLAGGSPPGELFF.

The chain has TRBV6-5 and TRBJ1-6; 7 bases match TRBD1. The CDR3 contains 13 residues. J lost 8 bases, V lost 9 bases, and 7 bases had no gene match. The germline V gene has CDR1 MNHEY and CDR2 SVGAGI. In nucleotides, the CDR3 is TGTGCCAGGAATGCCGACAGGGATTCACCCCTCCACTTT. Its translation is CARNADRDSPLHF.

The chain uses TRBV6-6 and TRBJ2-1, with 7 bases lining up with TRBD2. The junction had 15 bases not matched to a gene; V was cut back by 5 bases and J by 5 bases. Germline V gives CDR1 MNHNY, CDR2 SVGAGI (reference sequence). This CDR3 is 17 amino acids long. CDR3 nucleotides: TGTGCCAGCAGTCGCATCGGGGGGACTATTACCCACAATGAGCAGTTCTTC. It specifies CASSRIGGTITHNEQFF.

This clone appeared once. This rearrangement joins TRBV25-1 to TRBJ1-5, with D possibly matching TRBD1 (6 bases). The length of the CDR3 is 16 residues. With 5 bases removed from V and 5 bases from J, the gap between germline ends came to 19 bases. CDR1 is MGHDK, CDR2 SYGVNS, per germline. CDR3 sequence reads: CASSPSRSRGDQPQHF. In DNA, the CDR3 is TGTGCCAGCAGTCCCTCCCGCAGCAGGGGAGATCAGCCCCAGCATTTT.

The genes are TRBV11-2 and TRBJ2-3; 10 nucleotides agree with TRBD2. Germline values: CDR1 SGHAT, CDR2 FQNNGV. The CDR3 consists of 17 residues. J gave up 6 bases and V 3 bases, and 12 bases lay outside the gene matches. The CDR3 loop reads CASSFRLAGGLGDTQYF. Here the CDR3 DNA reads TGTGCCAGCAGCTTTAGACTAGCGGGTGGATTGGGGGATACGCAGTATTTT.

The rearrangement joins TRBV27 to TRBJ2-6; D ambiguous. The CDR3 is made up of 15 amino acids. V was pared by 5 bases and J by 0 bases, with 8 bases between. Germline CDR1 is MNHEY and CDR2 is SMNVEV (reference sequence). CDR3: CASSIQYSGANVLTF. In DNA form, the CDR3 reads TGTGCCAGCAGTATCCAGTACTCTGGGGCCAACGTCCTGACTTTC.

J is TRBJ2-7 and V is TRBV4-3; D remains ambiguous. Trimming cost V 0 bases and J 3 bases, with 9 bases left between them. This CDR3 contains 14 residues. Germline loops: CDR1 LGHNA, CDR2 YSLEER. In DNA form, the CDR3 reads TGCGCCAGCAGCCAAGAGTTAGCCAGCTACGAGCAGTACTTC. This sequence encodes CASSQELASYEQYF.

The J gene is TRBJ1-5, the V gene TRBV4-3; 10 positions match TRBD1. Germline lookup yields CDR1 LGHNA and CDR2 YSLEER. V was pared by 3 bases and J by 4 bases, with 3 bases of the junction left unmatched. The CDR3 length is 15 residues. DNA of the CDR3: TGCGCCAGCAGCCAGCGACAGGGGGCGAATCAGCCCCAGCATTTT. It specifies CASSQRQGANQPQHF.

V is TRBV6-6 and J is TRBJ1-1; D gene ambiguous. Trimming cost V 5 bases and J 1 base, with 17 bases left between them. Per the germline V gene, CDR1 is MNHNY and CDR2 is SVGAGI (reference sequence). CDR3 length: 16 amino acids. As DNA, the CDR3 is TGTGCCAGCAGTGCGGCGGGTATCCTCAGGAACACTGAAGCTTTCTTT. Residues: CASSAAGILRNTEAFF.

CDR3 sequence reads: CASSQEGIPTVFSGNTIYF. In DNA form, the CDR3 reads TGTGCCAGCAGCCAAGAAGGTATCCCGACAGTATTTTCTGGAAACACCATATATTTT. The gene calls are TRBV3-1 (or the pseudogene TRBV3-2) and TRBJ1-3; D is possibly TRBD1 (5 bases). Per the germline V gene, CDR1 is LGHDT and CDR2 is YNNKEL (reference sequence). This CDR3 contains 19 residues. V dropped 0 bases and J dropped 1 base, with 19 bases sitting between them.

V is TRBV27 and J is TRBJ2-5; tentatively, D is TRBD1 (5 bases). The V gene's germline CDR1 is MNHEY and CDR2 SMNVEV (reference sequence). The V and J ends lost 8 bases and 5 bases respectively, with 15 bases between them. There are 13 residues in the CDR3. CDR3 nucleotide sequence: TGTGCCAGCGGAGTTAGGGGCCGGGAGACCCAGTACTTC. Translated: CASGVRGRETQYF.

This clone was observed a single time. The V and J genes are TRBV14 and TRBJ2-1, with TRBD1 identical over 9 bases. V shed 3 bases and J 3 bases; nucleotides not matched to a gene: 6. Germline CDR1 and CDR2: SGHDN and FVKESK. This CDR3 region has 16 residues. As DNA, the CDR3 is TGTGCCAGCAGCCACCCCGGACAGGGGAGCTACAATGAGCAGTTCTTC. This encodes CASSHPGQGSYNEQFF.

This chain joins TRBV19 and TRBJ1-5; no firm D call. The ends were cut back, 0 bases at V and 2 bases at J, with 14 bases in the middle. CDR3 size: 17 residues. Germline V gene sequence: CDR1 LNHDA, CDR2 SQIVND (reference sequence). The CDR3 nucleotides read TGTGCCAGTAGTATAGATCTCCCCGGGGTAGGCAATCAGCCCCAGCATTTT. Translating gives CASSIDLPGVGNQPQHF.

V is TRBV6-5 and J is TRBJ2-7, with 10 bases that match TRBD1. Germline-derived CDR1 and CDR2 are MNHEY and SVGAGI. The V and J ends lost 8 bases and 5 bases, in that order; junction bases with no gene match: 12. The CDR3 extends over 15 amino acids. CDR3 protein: CASLPPDRGRHEQYF. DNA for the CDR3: TGTGCCAGCTTACCACCTGACAGGGGGCGGCACGAGCAGTACTTC.

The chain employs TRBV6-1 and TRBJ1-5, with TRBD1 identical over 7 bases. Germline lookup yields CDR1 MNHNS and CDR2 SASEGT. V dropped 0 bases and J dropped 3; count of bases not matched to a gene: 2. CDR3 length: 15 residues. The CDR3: CASSEATGFNQPQHF. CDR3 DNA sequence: TGTGCCAGCAGTGAAGCGACAGGGTTCAATCAGCCCCAGCATTTT.

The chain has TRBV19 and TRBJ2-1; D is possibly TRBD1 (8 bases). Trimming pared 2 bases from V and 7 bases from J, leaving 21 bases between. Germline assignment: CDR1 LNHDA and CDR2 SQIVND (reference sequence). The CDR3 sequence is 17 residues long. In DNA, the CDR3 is TGTGCCAGTAGTATAAGTTTTCGACAGGGGAGGGGGAATGAGCAGTTCTTC. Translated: CASSISFRQGRGNEQFF.

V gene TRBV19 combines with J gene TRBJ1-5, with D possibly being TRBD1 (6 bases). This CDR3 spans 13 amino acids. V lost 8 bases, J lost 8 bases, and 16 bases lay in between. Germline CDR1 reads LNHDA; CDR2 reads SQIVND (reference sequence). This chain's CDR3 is CASRSEGVKPQHF. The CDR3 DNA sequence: TGTGCCAGTCGGTCTGAGGGGGTGAAGCCCCAGCATTTT.

The CDR3 DNA is TGTGCCAGCAGTTACAGGGGCACCGGGGAGCTGTTTTTT. It translates to CASSYRGTGELFF. The chain recombines TRBV6-5 with TRBJ2-2, with a weak D call TRBD1 (5 bases). The V end was cut by 2 bases, the J end by 4 bases, with 5 bases between. The CDR3 covers 13 residues. The germline V gene has CDR1 MNHEY and CDR2 SVGAGI.

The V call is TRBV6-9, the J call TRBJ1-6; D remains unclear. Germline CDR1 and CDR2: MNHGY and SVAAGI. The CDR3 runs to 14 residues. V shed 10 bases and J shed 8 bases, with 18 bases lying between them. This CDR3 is CATYSEGPDSPLHF. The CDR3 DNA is TGTGCCACCTACTCCGAGGGCCCCGATTCACCCCTCCACTTT.

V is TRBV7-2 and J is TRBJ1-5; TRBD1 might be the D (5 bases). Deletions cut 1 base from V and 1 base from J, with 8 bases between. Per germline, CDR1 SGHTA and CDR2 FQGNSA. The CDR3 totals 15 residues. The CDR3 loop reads CASSLVGQSNQPQHF. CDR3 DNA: TGTGCCAGCAGCTTAGTGGGGCAGAGCAATCAGCCCCAGCATTTT.

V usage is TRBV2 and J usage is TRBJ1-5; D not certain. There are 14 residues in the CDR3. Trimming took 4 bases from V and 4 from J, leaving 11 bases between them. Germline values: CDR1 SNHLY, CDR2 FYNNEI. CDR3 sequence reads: CASSAALTNQPQHF. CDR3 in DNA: TGTGCCAGCAGTGCAGCGCTTACAAATCAGCCCCAGCATTTT.

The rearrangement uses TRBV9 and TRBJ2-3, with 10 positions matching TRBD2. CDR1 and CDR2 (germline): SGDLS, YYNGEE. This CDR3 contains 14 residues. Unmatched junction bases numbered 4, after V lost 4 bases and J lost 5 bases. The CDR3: CASSKRGGGDTQYF. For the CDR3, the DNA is TGTGCCAGCAGCAAGCGGGGGGGTGGAGATACGCAGTATTTT.

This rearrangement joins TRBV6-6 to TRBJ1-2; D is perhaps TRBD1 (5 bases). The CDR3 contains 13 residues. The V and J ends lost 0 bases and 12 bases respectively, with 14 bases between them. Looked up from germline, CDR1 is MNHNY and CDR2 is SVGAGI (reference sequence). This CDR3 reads CASSYSSGTGDTF. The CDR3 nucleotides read TGTGCCAGCAGTTACTCGAGTGGGACGGGGGACACCTTC.